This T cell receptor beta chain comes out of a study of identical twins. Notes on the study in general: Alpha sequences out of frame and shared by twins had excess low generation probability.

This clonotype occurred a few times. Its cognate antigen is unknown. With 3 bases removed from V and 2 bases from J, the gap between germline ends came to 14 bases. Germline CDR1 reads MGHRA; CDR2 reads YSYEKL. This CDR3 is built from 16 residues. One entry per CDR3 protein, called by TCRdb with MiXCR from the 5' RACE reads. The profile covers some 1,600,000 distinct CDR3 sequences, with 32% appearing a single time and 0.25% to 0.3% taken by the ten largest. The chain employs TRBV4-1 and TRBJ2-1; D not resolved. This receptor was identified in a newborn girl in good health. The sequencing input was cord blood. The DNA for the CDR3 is TGCGCCAGCAGCCACCCGGGTAGCTTTCCCTACAATGAGCAGTTCTTC. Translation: CASSHPGSFPYNEQFF.